This TCR beta chain was found in a study of vaccination effects on CD4 cells after COVID-19. Regarding the study as a whole: In the late period after vaccination, infection- and vaccine-induced clones contracted markedly.

Data came from immunoSEQ multiplex PCR; TCRdb stores just in-frame clones and leaves some out. The data show just over 55,000 clones, with about 78% seen just once and 3.5% to 5.5% held by the top ten. On this clone itself: The antigen is unknown.

Culture proceeded for approximately 10 days, and CD4+ T cells were then isolated. Either the mRNA-1273 or the BNT162b2 vaccine was given to participants as two doses. From germline, CDR1 is MDHEN and CDR2 SYDVKM. Between the trimmed V and J ends, which lost 8 bases and 7 bases, there was a span of 15 bases. The CDR3 is 14 residues long. This sequence originates from a human donor who received a COVID-19 vaccine. This rearrangement joins TRBV28 to TRBJ1-6; D perhaps matches TRBD1 (6 bases). The sequencing used CD4+ T cells from PBMCs cultured without peptide, collected after COVID-19 vaccination. The CDR3 spells CASRGGRANSPLHF. In DNA form, the CDR3 reads TGTGCCAGCCGGGGGGGCAGGGCCAATTCACCCCTCCACTTT.